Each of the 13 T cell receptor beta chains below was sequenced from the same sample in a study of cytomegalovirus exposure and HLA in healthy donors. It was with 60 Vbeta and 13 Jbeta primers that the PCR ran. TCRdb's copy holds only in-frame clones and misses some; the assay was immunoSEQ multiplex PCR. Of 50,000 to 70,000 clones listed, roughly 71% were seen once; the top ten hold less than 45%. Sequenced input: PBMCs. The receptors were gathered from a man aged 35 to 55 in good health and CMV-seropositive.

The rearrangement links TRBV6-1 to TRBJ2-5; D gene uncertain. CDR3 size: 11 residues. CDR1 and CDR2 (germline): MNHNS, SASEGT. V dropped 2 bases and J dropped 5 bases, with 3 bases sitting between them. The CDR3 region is CASSESETQYF. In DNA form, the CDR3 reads TGTGCCAGCAGTGAATCGGAGACCCAGTACTTC.

DNA of the CDR3: TGTGCCAGCAGCCAAAGTAGCGATAACTCCGAGCAGTACTTC. Its protein is CASSQSSDNSEQYF. This chain connects TRBV4-2 to TRBJ2-7; D is possibly TRBD2 (5 bases). V was shortened by 2 bases and J by 6 bases, with 14 bases between the two germline ends. The CDR3 covers 14 residues. In germline, CDR1 is LGHNA, CDR2 YNFKEQ.

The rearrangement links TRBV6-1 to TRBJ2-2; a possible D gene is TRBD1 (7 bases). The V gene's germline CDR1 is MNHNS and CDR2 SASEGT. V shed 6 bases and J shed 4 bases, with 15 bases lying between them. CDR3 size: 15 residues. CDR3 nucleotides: TGTGCCAGCAGGGAGGGACAGAGGCGCACCGGGGAGCTGTTTTTT. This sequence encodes CASREGQRRTGELFF.

The CDR3 loop is CASSSSLISSYEQYF. CDR3 nucleotide sequence: TGTGCCAGCAGCTCGAGCCTGATAAGCTCCTACGAGCAGTACTTC. V is TRBV7-3 and J is TRBJ2-7, with D unclear. The CDR3 sequence is 15 residues long. CDR1 is SGHTA and CDR2 is FQGTGA in the germline V gene. V lost 4 bases and J lost 0, with 13 bases in between.

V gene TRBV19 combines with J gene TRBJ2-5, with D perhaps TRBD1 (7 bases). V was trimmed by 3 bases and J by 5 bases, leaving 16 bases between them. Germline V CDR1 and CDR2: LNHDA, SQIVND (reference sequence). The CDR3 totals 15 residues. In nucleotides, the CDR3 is TGTGCCAGTAGTATGGGGTCGGCAGGGGGGGAGACCCAGTACTTC. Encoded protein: CASSMGSAGGETQYF.

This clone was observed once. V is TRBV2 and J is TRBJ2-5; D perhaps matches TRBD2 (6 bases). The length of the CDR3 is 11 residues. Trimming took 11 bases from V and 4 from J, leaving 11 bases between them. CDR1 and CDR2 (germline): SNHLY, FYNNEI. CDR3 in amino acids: CAWRVPETQYF. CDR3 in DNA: TGTGCCTGGAGGGTGCCAGAGACCCAGTACTTC.

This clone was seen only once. The CDR3 loop reads CASSATGDYGYTF. The CDR3 DNA is TGTGCCAGCAGTGCTACAGGGGATTATGGCTACACCTTC. The genes are TRBV2 and TRBJ1-2; the match to TRBD1 covers 7 bases. The trim removed 4 bases at V and 5 bases at J, leaving 4 bases unmatched. There are 13 residues in the CDR3. Germline CDR1 and CDR2: SNHLY and FYNNEI.

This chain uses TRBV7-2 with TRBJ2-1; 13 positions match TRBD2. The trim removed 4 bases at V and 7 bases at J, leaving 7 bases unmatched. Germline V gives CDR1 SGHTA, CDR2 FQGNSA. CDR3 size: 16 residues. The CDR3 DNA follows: TGTGCCAGCAGCTCCTTACTAGCGGGGGGGCGGAATGAGCAGTTCTTC. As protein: CASSSLLAGGRNEQFF.

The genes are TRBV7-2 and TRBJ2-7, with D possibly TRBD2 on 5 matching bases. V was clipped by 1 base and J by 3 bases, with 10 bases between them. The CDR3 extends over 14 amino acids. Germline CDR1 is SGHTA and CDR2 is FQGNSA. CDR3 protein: CASSLGRSGYEQYF. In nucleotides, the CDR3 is TGTGCCAGCAGCTTAGGCCGAAGCGGCTACGAGCAGTACTTC.

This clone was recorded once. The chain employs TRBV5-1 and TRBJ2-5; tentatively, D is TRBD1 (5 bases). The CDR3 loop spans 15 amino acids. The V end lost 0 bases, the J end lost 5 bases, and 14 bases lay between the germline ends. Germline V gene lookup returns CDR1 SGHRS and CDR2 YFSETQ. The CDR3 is CASSLEASGKETQYF. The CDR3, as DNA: TGCGCCAGCAGCTTGGAGGCTTCAGGGAAGGAGACCCAGTACTTC.

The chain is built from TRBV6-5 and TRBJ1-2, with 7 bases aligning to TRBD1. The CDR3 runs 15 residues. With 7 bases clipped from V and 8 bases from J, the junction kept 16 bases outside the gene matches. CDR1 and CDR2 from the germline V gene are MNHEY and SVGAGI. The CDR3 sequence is CASTPQGGQVQGYTF. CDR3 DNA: TGTGCCAGCACCCCACAGGGTGGACAGGTACAGGGCTACACCTTC.

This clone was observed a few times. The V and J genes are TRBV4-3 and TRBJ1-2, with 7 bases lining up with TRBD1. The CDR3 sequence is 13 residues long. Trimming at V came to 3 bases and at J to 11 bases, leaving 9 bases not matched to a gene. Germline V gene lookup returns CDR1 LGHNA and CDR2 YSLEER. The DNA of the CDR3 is TGCGCCAGCAGCCAGTTCCGGGACAGTGGTTACACCTTC. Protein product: CASSQFRDSGYTF.

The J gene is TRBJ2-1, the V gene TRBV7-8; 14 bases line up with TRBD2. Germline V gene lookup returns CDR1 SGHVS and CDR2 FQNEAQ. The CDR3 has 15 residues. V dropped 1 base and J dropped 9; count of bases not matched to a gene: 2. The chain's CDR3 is CASSLGTSGGFEQFF. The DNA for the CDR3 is TGTGCCAGCAGCTTAGGGACTAGCGGGGGGTTTGAGCAGTTCTTC.